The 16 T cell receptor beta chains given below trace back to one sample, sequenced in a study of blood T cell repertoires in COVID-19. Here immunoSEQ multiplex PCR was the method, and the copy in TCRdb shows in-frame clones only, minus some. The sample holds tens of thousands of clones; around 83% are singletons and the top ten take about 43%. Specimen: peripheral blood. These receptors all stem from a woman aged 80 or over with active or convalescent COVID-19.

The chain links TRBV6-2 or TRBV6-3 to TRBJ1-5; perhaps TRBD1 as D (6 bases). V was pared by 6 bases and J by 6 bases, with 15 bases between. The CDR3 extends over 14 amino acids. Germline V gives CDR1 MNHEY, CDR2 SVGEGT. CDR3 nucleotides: TGTGCCAGCAGCGATCAGGGGCTGAGTCAGCCCCAGCATTTT. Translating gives CASSDQGLSQPQHF.

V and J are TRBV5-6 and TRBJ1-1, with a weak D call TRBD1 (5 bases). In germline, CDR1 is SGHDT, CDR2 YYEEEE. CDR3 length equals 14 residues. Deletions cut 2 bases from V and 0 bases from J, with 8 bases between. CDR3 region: CASSFRGVNTEAFF. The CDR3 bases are TGTGCCAGCAGCTTTCGGGGGGTGAACACTGAAGCTTTCTTT.

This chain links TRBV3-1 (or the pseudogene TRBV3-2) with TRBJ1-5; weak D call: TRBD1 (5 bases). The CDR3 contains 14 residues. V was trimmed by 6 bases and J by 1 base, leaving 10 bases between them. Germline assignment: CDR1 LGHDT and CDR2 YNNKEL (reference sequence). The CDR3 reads CASSLQESNQPQHF. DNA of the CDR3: TGTGCCAGCAGTTTACAGGAAAGCAATCAGCCCCAGCATTTT.

This chain's CDR3 is CASSQGLAGAEQYF. The CDR3 DNA reads as TGTGCCAGCAGCCAAGGGTTAGCGGGAGCCGAGCAGTACTTC. The chain recombines TRBV3-1 (or the pseudogene TRBV3-2) with TRBJ2-7; TRBD2 aligns across 9 bases. This CDR3 region has 14 residues. The germline gives CDR1 LGHDT, CDR2 YNNKEL (reference sequence). The ends lost 1 base at V and 6 bases at J; junction bases unmatched: 4.

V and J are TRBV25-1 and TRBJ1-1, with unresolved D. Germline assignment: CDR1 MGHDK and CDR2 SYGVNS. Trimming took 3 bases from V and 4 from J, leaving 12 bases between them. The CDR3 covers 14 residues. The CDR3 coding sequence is TGTGCCAGCAGTGATCTCGGGTTCATCACTGAAGCTTTCTTT. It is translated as CASSDLGFITEAFF. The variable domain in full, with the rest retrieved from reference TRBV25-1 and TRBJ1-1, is EADIYQTPRYLVIGTGKKITLECSQTMGHDKMYWYQQDPGMELHLIHYSYGVNSTEKGDLSSESTVSRIRTEHFPLTLESARPSHTSQYLCASSDLGFITEAFFGQGTRLTVV.

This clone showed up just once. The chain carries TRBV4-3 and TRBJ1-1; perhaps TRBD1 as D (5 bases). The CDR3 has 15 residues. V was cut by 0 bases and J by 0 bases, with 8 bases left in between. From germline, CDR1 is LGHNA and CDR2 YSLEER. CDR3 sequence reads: CASSQDRQLNTEAFF. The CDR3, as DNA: TGCGCCAGCAGCCAAGATCGACAGTTGAACACTGAAGCTTTCTTT.

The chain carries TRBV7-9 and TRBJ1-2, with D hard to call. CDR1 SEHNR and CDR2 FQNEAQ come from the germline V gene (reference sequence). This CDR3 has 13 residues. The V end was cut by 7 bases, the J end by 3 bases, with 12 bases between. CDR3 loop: CASTNGEYYGYTF. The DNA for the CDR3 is TGTGCCAGCACCAACGGGGAGTACTATGGCTACACCTTC.

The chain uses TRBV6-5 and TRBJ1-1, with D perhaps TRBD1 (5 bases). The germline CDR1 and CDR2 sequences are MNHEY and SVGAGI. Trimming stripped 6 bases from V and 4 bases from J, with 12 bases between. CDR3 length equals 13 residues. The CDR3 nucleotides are TGTGCCAGCAGCCCCCGGGGGATCACTGAAGCTTTCTTT. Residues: CASSPRGITEAFF.

CDR3 coding DNA: TGCGCCAGCAGCTTCGACAGCAACACTGAAGCTTTCTTT. This translates into CASSFDSNTEAFF. This chain uses TRBV5-1 with TRBJ1-1; tentatively, D is TRBD1 (5 bases). Trimming stripped 2 bases from V and 2 bases from J, with 7 bases between. Germline lookup yields CDR1 SGHRS and CDR2 YFSETQ. CDR3 size: 13 residues.

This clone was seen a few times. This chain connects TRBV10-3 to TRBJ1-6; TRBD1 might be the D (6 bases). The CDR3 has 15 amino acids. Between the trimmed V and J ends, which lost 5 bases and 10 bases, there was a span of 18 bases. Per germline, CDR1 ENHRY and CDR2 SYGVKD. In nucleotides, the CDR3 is TGTGCCATCAGTCCCGCCCCCCCAGGGGACTCACCCCTCCACTTT. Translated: CAISPAPPGDSPLHF.

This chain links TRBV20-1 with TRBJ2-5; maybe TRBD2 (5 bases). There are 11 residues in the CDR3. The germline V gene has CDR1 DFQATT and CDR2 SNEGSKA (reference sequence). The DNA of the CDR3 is TGCACGTCCGGGGTTCAAGAGACCCAGTACTTC. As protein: CTSGVQETQYF.

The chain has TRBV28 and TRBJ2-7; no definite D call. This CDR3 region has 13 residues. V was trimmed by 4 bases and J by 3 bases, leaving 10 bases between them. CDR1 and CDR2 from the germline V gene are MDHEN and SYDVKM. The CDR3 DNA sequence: TGTGCCAGCAGTTCCACCGGGTTCTACGAGCAGTACTTC. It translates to CASSSTGFYEQYF.

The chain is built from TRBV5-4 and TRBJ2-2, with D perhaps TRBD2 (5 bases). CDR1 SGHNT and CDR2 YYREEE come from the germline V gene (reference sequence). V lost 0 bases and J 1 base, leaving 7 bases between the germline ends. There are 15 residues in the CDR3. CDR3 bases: TGTGCCAGCAGCTTGGGGACTTTGAACACCGGGGAGCTGTTTTTT. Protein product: CASSLGTLNTGELFF.

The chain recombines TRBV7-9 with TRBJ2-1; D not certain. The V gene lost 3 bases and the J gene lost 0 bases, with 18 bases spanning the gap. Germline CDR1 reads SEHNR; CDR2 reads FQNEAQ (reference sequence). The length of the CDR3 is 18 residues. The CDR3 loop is CASSFSPMGLVSYNEQFF. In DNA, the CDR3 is TGTGCCAGCAGCTTTAGCCCCATGGGTCTCGTCTCCTACAATGAGCAGTTCTTC.

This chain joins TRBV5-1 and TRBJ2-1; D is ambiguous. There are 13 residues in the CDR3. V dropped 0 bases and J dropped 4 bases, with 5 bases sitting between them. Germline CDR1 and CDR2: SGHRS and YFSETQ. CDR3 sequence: CASSLATYNEQFF. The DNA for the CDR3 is TGCGCCAGCAGCTTGGCGACTTACAATGAGCAGTTCTTC.

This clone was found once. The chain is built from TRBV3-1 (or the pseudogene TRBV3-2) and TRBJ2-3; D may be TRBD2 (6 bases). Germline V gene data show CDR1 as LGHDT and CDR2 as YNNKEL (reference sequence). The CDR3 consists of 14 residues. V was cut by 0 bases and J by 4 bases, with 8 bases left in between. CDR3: CASSQELASDTQYF. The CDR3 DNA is TGTGCCAGCAGCCAAGAACTAGCCTCAGATACGCAGTATTTT.